This entry concerns a single T cell receptor beta chain. The record originates from a study of cytomegalovirus exposure and HLA in healthy donors. A multiplex PCR was run with 60 Vbeta primers and 13 Jbeta primers. Using immunoSEQ multiplex PCR, the repertoire was profiled, and TCRdb retains in-frame clones only, with some absent. The sample includes nearly 80,000 clones, roughly 80% seen only once; the top ten take about 20%. This CDR3 contains 12 residues. Trimming shortened V by 3 bases and J by 8 bases, and 10 bases separated the two germline ends. The germline V gene encodes CDR1 SEHNR and CDR2 FQNEAQ (reference sequence).

V gene TRBV7-9 combines with J gene TRBJ1-2; no clear D. The sample taken for sequencing was PBMCs. The sequence came from a woman in her 40s in good health and CMV-seropositive. The CDR3 protein is CASSFETAGYTF. The CDR3 DNA sequence: TGTGCCAGCAGCTTTGAAACCGCGGGCTACACCTTC.